The sequence of this TCR beta chain was determined in a study of T cells after yellow fever vaccination. Many counts were recorded for this clonotype. The target antigen is unknown. Broader study findings: Most clones from primary vaccination resurfaced after the booster (nearly 97% CD4, 88% CD8). It was a small share of clonotypes that appeared in both CD4 and CD8 compartments.

Trimming shortened V by 4 bases and J by 0 bases, and 5 bases separated the two germline ends. Germline V gives CDR1 SGHTA, CDR2 FQGNSA. The CDR3 has 13 amino acids. Each CDR3 protein gets one entry after TCRdb re-called the 5' RACE reads with MiXCR. Seen here are 400,000 or so distinct CDR3 sequences, 6.2% observed once, and the top ten hold approximately 16%. V is TRBV7-2 and J is TRBJ2-3, with D unclear. The sequencing here drew on PBMCs, taken 5 days after the yellow fever booster vaccination. The TCR was taken from a man aged 25 to 45 who received the YFV17D yellow fever vaccine. The CDR3 nucleotides read TGTGCCAGCAGCTACACTAGCACAGATACGCAGTATTTT. It codes for CASSYTSTDTQYF.